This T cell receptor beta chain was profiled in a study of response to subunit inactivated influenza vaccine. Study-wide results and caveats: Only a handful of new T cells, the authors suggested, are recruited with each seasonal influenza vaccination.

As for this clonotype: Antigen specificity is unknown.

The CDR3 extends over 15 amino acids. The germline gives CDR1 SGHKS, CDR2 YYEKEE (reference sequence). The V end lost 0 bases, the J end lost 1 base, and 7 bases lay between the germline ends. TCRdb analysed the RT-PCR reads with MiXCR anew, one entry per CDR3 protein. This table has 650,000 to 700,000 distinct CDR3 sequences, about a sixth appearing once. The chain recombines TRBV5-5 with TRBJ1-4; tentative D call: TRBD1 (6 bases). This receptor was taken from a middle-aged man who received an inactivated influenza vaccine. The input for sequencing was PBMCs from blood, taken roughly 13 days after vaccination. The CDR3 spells CASSLETGTNEKLFF. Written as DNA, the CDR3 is TGTGCCAGCAGCTTGGAGACAGGAACTAATGAAAAACTGTTTTTT.